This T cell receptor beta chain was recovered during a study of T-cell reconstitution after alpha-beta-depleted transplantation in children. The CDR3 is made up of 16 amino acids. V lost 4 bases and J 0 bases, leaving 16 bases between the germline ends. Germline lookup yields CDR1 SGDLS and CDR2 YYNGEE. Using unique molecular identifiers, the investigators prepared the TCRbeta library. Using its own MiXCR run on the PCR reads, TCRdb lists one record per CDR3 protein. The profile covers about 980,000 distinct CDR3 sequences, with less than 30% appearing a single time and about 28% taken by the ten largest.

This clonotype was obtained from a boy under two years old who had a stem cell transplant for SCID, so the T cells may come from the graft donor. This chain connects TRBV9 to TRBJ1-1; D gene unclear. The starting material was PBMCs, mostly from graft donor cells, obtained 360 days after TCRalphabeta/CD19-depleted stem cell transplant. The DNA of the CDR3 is TGTGCCAGCAGCCCTAACCCGGACGGGATGAACACTGAAGCTTTCTTT. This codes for CASSPNPDGMNTEAFF. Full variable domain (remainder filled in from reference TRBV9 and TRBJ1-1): DSGVTQTPKHLITATGQRVTLRCSPRSGDLSVYWYQQSLDQGLQFLIQYYNGEERAKGNILERFSAQQFPDLHSELNLSSLELGDSALYFCASSPNPDGMNTEAFFGQGTRLTVV.